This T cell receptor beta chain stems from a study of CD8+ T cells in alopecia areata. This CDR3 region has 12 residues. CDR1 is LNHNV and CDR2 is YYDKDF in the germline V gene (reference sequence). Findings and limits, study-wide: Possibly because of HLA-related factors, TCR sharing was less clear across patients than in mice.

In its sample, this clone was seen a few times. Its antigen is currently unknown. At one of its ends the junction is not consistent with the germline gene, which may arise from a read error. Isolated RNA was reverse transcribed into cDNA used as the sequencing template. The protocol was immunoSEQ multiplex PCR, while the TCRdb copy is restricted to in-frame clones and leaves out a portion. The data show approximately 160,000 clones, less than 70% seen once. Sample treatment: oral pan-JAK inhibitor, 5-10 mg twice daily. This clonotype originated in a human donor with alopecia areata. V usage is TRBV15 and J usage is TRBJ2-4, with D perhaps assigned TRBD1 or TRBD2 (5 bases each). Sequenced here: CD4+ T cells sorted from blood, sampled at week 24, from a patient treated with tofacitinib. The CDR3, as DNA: TGTGCCACCAGCAGAGTTATGGGGGTGAGGGCTTTC. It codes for CATSRVMGVRAF.